This T cell receptor (beta chain) appears in the sequencing data of a study of cytomegalovirus exposure and HLA in healthy donors. The PCR had 60 Vbeta and 13 Jbeta primers. Sequencing was performed with immunoSEQ multiplex PCR; in TCRdb, only in-frame clones are kept and a portion is missing. There are 150,000 or so clones in the sample; 80% occur only once, and about 15% lies in the top ten. Germline lookup yields CDR1 SGHTA and CDR2 FQGNSA. CDR3 length: 16 residues. J gave up 0 bases and V 5 bases, and 7 bases lay outside the gene matches. Sequencing used PBMCs. The chain links TRBV7-2 to TRBJ1-3; 7 positions match TRBD1. This sequence was found in a woman between 35 and 50 years old in good health and CMV-seronegative. The CDR3 region is CASSPRGGPSGNTIYF. CDR3 coding DNA: TGTGCCAGCAGCCCCAGAGGGGGCCCCTCTGGAAACACCATATATTTT.